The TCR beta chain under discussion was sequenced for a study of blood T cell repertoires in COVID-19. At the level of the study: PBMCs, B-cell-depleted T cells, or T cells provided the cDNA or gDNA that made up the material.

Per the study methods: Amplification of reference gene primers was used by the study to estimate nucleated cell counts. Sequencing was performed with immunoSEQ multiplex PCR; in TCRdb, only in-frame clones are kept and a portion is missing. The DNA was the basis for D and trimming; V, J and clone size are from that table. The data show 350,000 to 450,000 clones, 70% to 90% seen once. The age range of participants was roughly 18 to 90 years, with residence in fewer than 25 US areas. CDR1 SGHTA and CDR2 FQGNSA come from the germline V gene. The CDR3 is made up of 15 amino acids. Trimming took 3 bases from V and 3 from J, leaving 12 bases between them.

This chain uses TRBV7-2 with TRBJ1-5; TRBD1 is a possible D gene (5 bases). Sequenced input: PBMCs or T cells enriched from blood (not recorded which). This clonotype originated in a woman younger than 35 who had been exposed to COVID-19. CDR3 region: CASSFSTASNQPQHF. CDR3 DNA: TGTGCCAGCAGCTTTTCGACAGCCTCCAATCAGCCCCAGCATTTT.